Listed below are T cell receptor beta chains from one sample, sequenced in a study of T cell responses to AZD1222 COVID-19 vaccine. The table came from immunoSEQ multiplex PCR; TCRdb's copy has only in-frame clones and leaves some out. The table lists around 100,000 clones, around 87% of them singletons. Sequenced here: peripheral blood, sampled 28 days after the second AZD1222 dose. The receptor set was obtained from an adult who received the AZD1222 COVID-19 vaccine. CDR3s leave out the opening cysteine and the closing phenylalanine or tryptophan. A D gene is named only where the DNA matches it firmly. Clone size, where shown, is once, few, many, or a class for clones that have expanded.

clone size	V gene	J gene	D gene	CDR3 protein
NA	TRBV9	TRBJ2-3	NA	ASSVAGEGDTQY
NA	TRBV19	TRBJ2-5	NA	ASSIGEAETQY
NA	TRBV9	TRBJ2-3	NA	ASSVAVDSTDTQY
NA	TRBV5-1	TRBJ2-2	NA	ASSLPPALGDTGELF
NA	TRBV19	TRBJ1-1	NA	ASSIQGENTEAF
few	TRBV28	TRBJ1-5	TRBD1	ASSSGTGAYNQPQH
NA	TRBV28	TRBJ2-1	NA	ASSLRQNNEQF
NA	TRBV6-4	TRBJ2-1	TRBD1	ASSDSFDRGCSSYNEQF
NA	TRBV28	TRBJ2-2	NA	ASSGSTGELF
NA	TRBV7-2	TRBJ1-5	NA	ASSPVGGNQPQH
once	TRBV28	TRBJ1-1	NA	ASSFPLQGRNTEAF
NA	TRBV10-2	TRBJ2-1	TRBD2	ASIGAGVPYNEQF
NA	TRBV5-8	TRBJ1-1	NA	ASSLWSNTEAF
NA	TRBV7-6	TRBJ2-6	NA	ASSFTSSGANVLT
once	TRBV5-4	TRBJ1-1	NA	ASSLREATEAF
NA	TRBV5-1	TRBJ1-5	NA	ASSLDRDQPQH
NA	TRBV24-1	TRBJ1-1	NA	ATSDRGIEGMNTEAF
NA	TRBV25-1	TRBJ2-5	NA	ASSDLGGTDQETQY
NA	TRBV20-1	TRBJ1-1	NA	SAGRRGEAF
NA	TRBV7-3	TRBJ2-1	NA	ASSSTSTGEQF
NA	TRBV19	TRBJ1-1	NA	ASSIAVRAEAF
NA	TRBV6-5	TRBJ2-5	NA	ASRGSWGAEETQY
NA	TRBV5-6	TRBJ1-3	NA	ASSFSGLAPGNTIY
NA	TRBV7-9	TRBJ1-4	TRBD1	ASSFTGAEEKLF
NA	TRBV27	TRBJ2-7	TRBD1	ASSLKWTGDYEQY
NA	TRBV12-5	TRBJ2-3	TRBD1	ASGFQGGTDTQY
NA	TRBV5-1	TRBJ1-6	TRBD1	ASSWDSPDSPLH
NA	TRBV14	TRBJ2-5	NA	ASSPGETQY
NA	TRBV6-5	TRBJ1-1	NA	ASSYADTNTEAF
once	TRBV3-1/TRBV3-2	TRBJ1-3	NA	ASSQNLGNTIY
NA	TRBV5-1	TRBJ1-1	TRBD1	ASSQLRTGVNTEAF
once	TRBV6-5	TRBJ1-2	NA	ASSYSSQGLYGYT
NA	TRBV15	TRBJ2-7	NA	ATSSVGVLYEQY
NA	TRBV5-1	TRBJ2-7	NA	ASRHGTSYEQY
NA	TRBV5-6	TRBJ2-5	TRBD1	ASSLVQGARQETQY
once	TRBV28	TRBJ2-5	TRBD2	ASSSSGSGEETQY
once	TRBV27	TRBJ1-2	TRBD1	ASSSLPGGGGYT
NA	TRBV30	TRBJ1-2	TRBD1	AWSVPLRQGRGYT
once	TRBV19	TRBJ1-3	NA	ASSMGDVSGNTIY
NA	TRBV9	TRBJ2-3	TRBD1	ASSPWTGFTDTQY
NA	TRBV28	TRBJ2-2	NA	ASSPPTGELF
NA	TRBV5-1	TRBJ1-1	NA	ASSLQVMNTEAF
NA	TRBV12-3/TRBV12-4	TRBJ1-1	TRBD1	ASSFRTGAVF
NA	TRBV5-6	TRBJ1-3	TRBD1	ASSSGGNTIY
NA	TRBV19	TRBJ2-1	NA	ASTLYNEQF
once	TRBV19	TRBJ1-1	NA	ASSPAGRTEAF